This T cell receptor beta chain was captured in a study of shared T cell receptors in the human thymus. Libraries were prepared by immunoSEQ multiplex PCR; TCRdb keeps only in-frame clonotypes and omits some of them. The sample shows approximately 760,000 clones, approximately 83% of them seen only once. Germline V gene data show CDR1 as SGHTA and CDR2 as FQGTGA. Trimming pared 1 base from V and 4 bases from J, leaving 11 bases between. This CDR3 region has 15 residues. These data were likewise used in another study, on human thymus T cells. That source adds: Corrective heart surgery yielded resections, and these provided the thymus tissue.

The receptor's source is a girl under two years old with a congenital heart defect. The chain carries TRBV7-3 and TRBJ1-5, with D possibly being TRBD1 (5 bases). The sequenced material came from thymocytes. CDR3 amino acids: CASSLNAGENQPQHF. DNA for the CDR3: TGTGCCAGCAGCTTAAACGCGGGGGAAAATCAGCCCCAGCATTTT.